What follows are 9 T cell receptor beta chains derived from one specimen sequenced in a study of blood T cell repertoires in COVID-19. Sequencing was performed with immunoSEQ multiplex PCR; in TCRdb, only in-frame clones are kept and a portion is missing. The data contain roughly 150,000 clones, about four fifths of them singletons. Sequences were obtained from peripheral blood. These receptors were taken from a man aged 60-69 years with active or convalescent COVID-19.

A few counts support this clone. This chain connects TRBV6-5 to TRBJ1-4; D unresolved. The germline V gene encodes CDR1 MNHEY and CDR2 SVGAGI. This CDR3 has 13 residues. Trimming took off 5 bases at V and 6 bases at J, with 10 bases between the two ends. CDR3 nucleotide sequence: TGTGCCAGCAGTCAGCAGGAAGATGAAAAACTGTTTTTT. This codes for CASSQQEDEKLFF.

The CDR3 DNA reads as TGCGCCAGCAGCTCTACAGGGGGCTACGGAAACACCATATATTTT. It encodes CASSSTGGYGNTIYF. The chain recombines TRBV5-1 with TRBJ1-3; 9 nucleotides agree with TRBD1. The ends lost 3 bases at V and 4 bases at J; junction bases unmatched: 5. Germline loops: CDR1 SGHRS, CDR2 YFSETQ. The length of the CDR3 is 15 residues.

The genes are TRBV5-1 and TRBJ1-2; TRBD1 might be the D (5 bases). Germline lookup yields CDR1 SGHRS and CDR2 YFSETQ. CDR3 length: 14 amino acids. Trimming removed 3 bases from V and 6 bases from J, with 15 bases in between. For the CDR3, the DNA is TGCGCCAGCAGCTCAGGAGTGGGGGGTCATGGCTACACCTTC. Protein: CASSSGVGGHGYTF.

In this sample, this clone turned up a few times. J is TRBJ2-1 and V is TRBV28; 11 bases are a match to TRBD2. This CDR3 spans 16 amino acids. The trim removed 4 bases at V and 3 bases at J, leaving 5 bases unmatched. The germline V gene has CDR1 MDHEN and CDR2 SYDVKM. This chain's CDR3 is CASSSGTSGNYNEQFF. The CDR3 bases are TGTGCCAGCAGTTCGGGGACTAGCGGAAACTACAATGAGCAGTTCTTC.

Many counts were recorded for this clone. The V and J genes are TRBV5-8 and TRBJ2-1; tentative D call: TRBD1 (6 bases). Germline V gene data show CDR1 as SGHTS and CDR2 as YDEGEE. Trimming left V 4 bases short and J 6 bases short, with 17 bases between. CDR3 length: 15 amino acids. The CDR3 loop is CASSLTGTPLNEQFF. CDR3 nucleotides: TGTGCCAGCAGCCTGACCGGGACACCCCTCAATGAGCAGTTCTTC.

The chain links TRBV2 to TRBJ2-7; 9 nucleotides match TRBD1. V trimming: 3 bases; J trimming: 3 bases; junction bases outside the gene matches: 3. CDR1 and CDR2 (germline): SNHLY, FYNNEI. The CDR3 consists of 14 residues. In nucleotides, the CDR3 is TGTGCCAGCAGTGATGGACAGGGGAGCTACGAGCAGTACTTC. Protein product: CASSDGQGSYEQYF.

The chain combines TRBV12-3 or TRBV12-4 with TRBJ2-5, with D unclear. The CDR3 is made up of 12 amino acids. The V and J ends lost 5 bases and 7 bases respectively, with 11 bases between them. The CDR3 nucleotides are TGTGCCAGCAGTCCACATGGCGGGACCCAGTACTTC. It codes for CASSPHGGTQYF.

The chain employs TRBV7-9 and TRBJ1-1, with TRBD1 matching over 7 bases. V shed 5 bases, J shed 2 bases, and the junction held 14 bases outside the gene matches. Germline V gene data show CDR1 as SEHNR and CDR2 as FQNEAQ (reference sequence). This CDR3 contains 17 residues. Written as DNA, the CDR3 is TGTGCCAGCAGCACCCACCCCCGGACAGGAATAAACACTGAAGCTTTCTTT. Translated: CASSTHPRTGINTEAFF.

The CDR3 DNA reads TGTGCCAGCAGCTTAAATTACAGGGACCACGAGCAGTACTTC. Its protein product is CASSLNYRDHEQYF. The chain joins TRBV7-6 to TRBJ2-7; a possible D gene is TRBD1 (6 bases). CDR1 is SGHVS and CDR2 is FNYEAQ in the germline V gene. CDR3 length equals 14 residues. The V gene lost 2 bases and the J gene lost 5 bases, with 13 bases spanning the gap.